What follows describes a single TCR beta chain. V lost 2 bases to trimming and J lost 8 bases, with 15 bases between them. There are 15 residues in the CDR3. Germline V gene data show CDR1 as KGHSH and CDR2 as LQKENI. As processed by the authors: Counts of nucleated cells, estimated from reference gene primer amplification, were obtained. Sequencing used immunoSEQ multiplex PCR; TCRdb keeps in-frame clones, though not all of them. V and J calls plus clone size are reproduced from that table; the DNA served to infer D and trimming. The repertoire includes 150,000 to 200,000 clones, around 80% of them detected once, and around 15% sits in the top ten. This specimen belongs to a study of blood T cell repertoires in COVID-19. Study-wide background: The origin of the acute and convalescent COVID-19 samples was the United States, Italy and Spain. PBMCs, B-cell-depleted T cells, or T cells were the source of the cDNA or gDNA that made up the material.

While infection was still active, Seattle patients were enrolled and then followed longitudinally. Sequencing input: peripheral blood. The rearrangement links TRBV18 to TRBJ1-4, with a weak D call TRBD1 (6 bases). The sequence was obtained from a woman in her 70s with COVID-19, enrolled during active disease. The CDR3 region has the DNA TGTGCCAGCTCACCAAGGGGCAGGGGATACGAAAAACTGTTTTTT. Its translation: CASSPRGRGYEKLFF.